A selection of T cell receptor beta chains follows, all from one sample in a study of human T cells and chemical hapten exposure. TCRdb itself ran the RACE reads through MiXCR, one entry per CDR3 protein. The data show 95,000 to 150,000 distinct CDR3 sequences, approximately 12% seen once. The sequencing here drew on whole blood, taken in connection with sensitization to the hapten diphenylcyclopropenone (DPC). These receptors were taken from a woman under 30 with alopecia areata. Some clones in this sample may be carry-over from other donors' samples. The CDR3 runs from the conserved cysteine through the conserved F or W. D genes are given only for firm matches. Size tells how often a clone was seen (once, few, many) or the class of an expanded clone, and some rows leave it out.

D | J | V | size | DNA | CDR3
- | TRBJ1-2 | TRBV20-1 | once | TGCAGTGTCTTCCAATATGGCTACACCTTC | CSVFQYGYTF
- | TRBJ1-1 | TRBV29-1 | - | TGCAGCGTTGTGAGGCAGGGAGCTGAAGCTTTCTTT | CSVVRQGAEAFF
- | TRBJ2-5 | TRBV6-5 | - | TGTGCCAGCAGTTACGGTAGGCCCGATGAGACCCAGTACTTC | CASSYGRPDETQYF
- | TRBJ1-1 | TRBV29-1 | - | TGCAGCGTTGGCAAGAACACTGAAGCTTTCTTT | CSVGKNTEAFF
- | TRBJ2-7 | TRBV6-2/TRBV6-3 | - | TGTGCCAGCAGCCCGACAGACTCCTACGAGCAGTACTTC | CASSPTDSYEQYF
- | TRBJ2-1 | TRBV24-1 | - | TGTGCCACCAGTGATTTGGAGCCAAGCTCCTACAATGAGCAGTTCTTC | CATSDLEPSSYNEQFF
TRBD2 | TRBJ2-3 | TRBV18 | many | TGTGCCAGCTCACCCCGTTCTAGCGGGGCAGATACGCAGTATTTT | CASSPRSSGADTQYF
TRBD2 | TRBJ2-7 | TRBV27 | few | TGTGCCAGCTCTTCCGGGACTAGCGTTAACGAGCAGTACTTC | CASSSGTSVNEQYF
- | TRBJ1-1 | TRBV11-2 | few | TGTGCCAGCAGCTTATACGGGAGCACTGAAGCTTTCTTT | CASSLYGSTEAFF
TRBD1 | TRBJ1-2 | TRBV18 | few | TGTGCCAGCTCACCACAGGGGGCCGGATCACTTAACTATGGCTACACCTTC | CASSPQGAGSLNYGYTF
- | TRBJ1-1 | TRBV4-2 | few | TGTGCCAGCAGCCATGGCCCCACGAACACTGAAGCTTTCTTT | CASSHGPTNTEAFF
- | TRBJ2-5 | TRBV7-2 | few | TGTGCCAGCAGCCCTGGCCCCGTAGAGACCCAGTACTTC | CASSPGPVETQYF
- | TRBJ2-1 | TRBV2 | - | TGTGCCAGCGGTTGGCTCCCGAACAACAATGAGCAGTTCTTC | CASGWLPNNNEQFF
- | TRBJ2-7 | TRBV30 | once | TGTGCCTGGAGTCCTATTCGAGGGGCTAACTACGAGCAGTACTTC | CAWSPIRGANYEQYF
TRBD1 | TRBJ2-2 | TRBV4-3 | few | TGCGCCAGCAGCCAAGAATGGACAGGGTATGAGAACACCGGGGAGCTGTTTTTT | CASSQEWTGYENTGELFF
- | TRBJ2-1 | TRBV29-1 | many | TGCAGCGTTGAGGTGACAACGTACAATGAGCAGTTCTTC | CSVEVTTYNEQFF
- | TRBJ2-1 | TRBV7-2 | few | TGTGCCAGCAGCCTAAGCGGTGGGGCGCCATGGAATGAGCAGTTCTTC | CASSLSGGAPWNEQFF
TRBD2 | TRBJ2-3 | TRBV11-2 | few | TGTGCCAGCAGCTCTCAGCGGGGGGGTAGCGCAGATACGCAGTATTTT | CASSSQRGGSADTQYF
- | TRBJ2-3 | TRBV14 | - | TGTGCCAGCAAGGGGGGCCTGGGCACAGATACGCAGTATTTT | CASKGGLGTDTQYF
- | TRBJ2-3 | TRBV29-1 | many | TGCAGCGTTCTCCAGGTAACTAAGGCAGATACGCAGTATTTT | CSVLQVTKADTQYF
- | TRBJ2-3 | TRBV27 | few | TGTGCCAGCAGTTTATTGGGGCGAACAACCCGAACAGATACGCAGTATTTT | CASSLLGRTTRTDTQYF
- | TRBJ1-1 | TRBV6-2/TRBV6-3 | many | TGTGCCAGCTCTCTGACAGCCATGAACACTGAAGCTTTCTTT | CASSLTAMNTEAFF
- | TRBJ2-7 | TRBV7-2 | - | TGTGCCAGCAGCTCGCGCCCCCGGGCTGGGAGCGAGCAGTACTTC | CASSSRPRAGSEQYF
TRBD2 | TRBJ2-2 | TRBV5-4 | - | TGTGCCAGCAGCTTGGAGGGGCTAGCGGGGGCCAACACCGGGGAGCTGTTTTTT | CASSLEGLAGANTGELFF
- | TRBJ2-3 | TRBV6-6 | - | TGTGCCAGCAGTCCCGGCGGAGGGGCGGACACAGATACGCAGTATTTT | CASSPGGGADTDTQYF
TRBD1 | TRBJ1-5 | TRBV6-5 | - | TGTGCCAGCAGACGGACAGGGGATCAGCCCCAGCATTTT | CASRRTGDQPQHF
TRBD1 | TRBJ1-1 | TRBV7-8 | - | TGTGCCAGCAGCTTAGTAATCGTCCGAGGGGGCGTTAACACTGAAGCTTTCTTT | CASSLVIVRGGVNTEAFF
- | TRBJ2-5 | TRBV25-1 | - | TGTGCCAGCAGTGAAGACAGTTTTTTGGCGACCCAGTACTTC | CASSEDSFLATQYF
- | TRBJ1-5 | TRBV20-1 | many | TGCAGTGCTAGAGTAGAGCAGGCTCAGCCCCAGCATTTT | CSARVEQAQPQHF
- | TRBJ2-1 | TRBV19 | - | TGTGCCAGTAGACCGAGGGGCAGCTCCTACAATGAGCAGTTCTTC | CASRPRGSSYNEQFF
- | TRBJ1-1 | TRBV28 | - | TGTGCCAGCAACTCGAACACTGAAGCTTTCTTT | CASNSNTEAFF
TRBD1 | TRBJ1-4 | TRBV19 | many | TGTGCCAGTCGGACTTCCCCCGGGACAGCTAATGAAAAACTGTTTTTT | CASRTSPGTANEKLFF
TRBD1 | TRBJ2-7 | TRBV6-2/TRBV6-3 | many | TGTGCCAGCAGTTCCGGACAGGGGGCTTCCTACGAGCAGTACTTC | CASSSGQGASYEQYF
TRBD1 | TRBJ1-6 | TRBV2 | - | TGTGCCAGCGCCCCCCCGAACAGGGGCATGGGTTCACCCCTCCACTTT | CASAPPNRGMGSPLHF
TRBD2 | TRBJ2-1 | TRBV20-1 | few | TGCAGTGCCTCGACCGGGACTAGCGGGGGCAATGAGCAGTTCTTC | CSASTGTSGGNEQFF
- | TRBJ1-6 | TRBV14 | many | TGTGCCAGCAGCCAAACCCGGGGGCCCAATTCACCCCTCCACTTT | CASSQTRGPNSPLHF